This TCR beta chain was captured in a study of cytomegalovirus exposure and HLA in healthy donors. A multiplex PCR was run with 60 Vbeta primers and 13 Jbeta primers. Profiling relied on immunoSEQ multiplex PCR, and the TCRdb table lists in-frame clones only, not all of them. The profile covers about 120,000 clones, with approximately 66% appearing a single time and under 9% taken by the ten largest. As to this clone: Its antigen remains unidentified.

The germline V gene has CDR1 SGDLS and CDR2 YYNGEE. V lost 3 bases and J 4 bases, leaving 9 bases between the germline ends. The CDR3 is 13 amino acids. General study points: Researchers reported from a later analysis that most CMV-associated TCR beta chains appeared HLA-restricted. A cluster of highly shared sequence variants was likely a sequencing artifact. Per a prior analysis, the majority of TCR beta V segments were productive roughly 87% or roughly 30% of the time. A later analysis reportedly found fewer N-insertions in an Asian-associated ancestry cluster than the roughly 670-donor mean.

Sequencing input: PBMCs. The chain links TRBV9 to TRBJ2-3; D is perhaps TRBD2 (7 bases). This clonotype was sampled from a woman in her thirties or forties in good health and CMV-seropositive. CDR3 DNA sequence: TGTGCCAGCAGCGAGGGGGGGGCAGATACGCAGTATTTT. This sequence encodes CASSEGGADTQYF.